These T cell receptor beta chains were read from a single sample in a study of blood T cell repertoires in COVID-19. The data were produced by immunoSEQ multiplex PCR, yet TCRdb's version contains in-frame clones alone and is incomplete. The table lists more than 65,000 clones, around 83% of them singletons. Source material: peripheral blood. These TCRs come from a man between 50 and 59 years old with active COVID-19. The CDR3 runs from the conserved cysteine through the conserved F or W. Each record gives: V gene, J gene, clone size, D gene, CDR3 protein, CDR3 DNA. D genes are given only for firm matches. Clone size appears in some rows only: once, few, many, or a class for an expanded clone.

v_call: TRBV6-5; j_call: TRBJ2-5; clone_size: -; d_call: -; cdr3_aa: CASSNPEKRQETQYF; cdr3_nt: TGTGCCAGCAGCAACCCGGAGAAGCGGCAAGAGACCCAGTACTTC
v_call: TRBV10-1; j_call: TRBJ1-4; clone_size: -; d_call: -; cdr3_aa: CASRTGREATNEKLFF; cdr3_nt: TGCGCCAGCCGAACAGGGAGGGAAGCAACTAATGAAAAACTGTTTTTT
v_call: TRBV5-6; j_call: TRBJ2-6; clone_size: -; d_call: TRBD1; cdr3_aa: CASSLDRGLLSGANVLTF; cdr3_nt: TGTGCCAGCAGCTTGGACAGGGGGTTACTCTCTGGGGCCAACGTCCTGACTTTC
v_call: TRBV5-6; j_call: TRBJ2-1; clone_size: -; d_call: -; cdr3_aa: CASSLDRTVGEQFF; cdr3_nt: TGTGCCAGCAGCTTAGACAGGACGGTGGGTGAGCAGTTCTTC
v_call: TRBV29-1; j_call: TRBJ1-1; clone_size: few; d_call: TRBD1; cdr3_aa: CSAATGMNTEAFF; cdr3_nt: TGCAGCGCCGCGACAGGGATGAACACTGAAGCTTTCTTT
v_call: TRBV4-1; j_call: TRBJ1-1; clone_size: -; d_call: TRBD1; cdr3_aa: CASSQGTGGGTEAFF; cdr3_nt: TGCGCCAGCAGCCAAGGCACAGGGGGTGGCACTGAAGCTTTCTTT
v_call: TRBV6-2/TRBV6-3; j_call: TRBJ1-6; clone_size: few; d_call: -; cdr3_aa: CASSYSPTEYNSPLHF; cdr3_nt: TGTGCCAGCAGTTACTCCCCTACTGAGTATAATTCACCCCTCCACTTT
v_call: TRBV28; j_call: TRBJ2-7; clone_size: -; d_call: TRBD1; cdr3_aa: CASSSPDRGRAYEQYF; cdr3_nt: TGTGCCAGCAGTTCGCCGGACAGGGGGCGCGCCTACGAGCAGTACTTC
v_call: TRBV9; j_call: TRBJ1-2; clone_size: -; d_call: -; cdr3_aa: CASSPQSGVGYGYTF; cdr3_nt: TGTGCCAGCAGCCCCCAGTCAGGGGTAGGCTATGGCTACACCTTC
v_call: TRBV28; j_call: TRBJ1-1; clone_size: -; d_call: -; cdr3_aa: CASSETGQVNTEAFF; cdr3_nt: TGTGCCAGCAGTGAGACGGGACAAGTGAACACTGAAGCTTTCTTT
v_call: TRBV25-1; j_call: TRBJ2-1; clone_size: -; d_call: TRBD1; cdr3_aa: CAIRDSFGNEQFF; cdr3_nt: TGTGCCATTCGGGACAGTTTTGGGAATGAGCAGTTCTTC
v_call: TRBV7-2; j_call: TRBJ2-1; clone_size: -; d_call: -; cdr3_aa: CASSLAPAGEQFF; cdr3_nt: TGTGCCAGCAGCTTAGCTCCAGCAGGTGAGCAGTTCTTC
v_call: TRBV18; j_call: TRBJ2-6; clone_size: -; d_call: TRBD1; cdr3_aa: CASAPGGAGANVLTF; cdr3_nt: TGTGCCTCGGCACCAGGGGGTGCTGGGGCCAACGTCCTGACTTTC
v_call: TRBV3-1/TRBV3-2; j_call: TRBJ2-3; clone_size: -; d_call: TRBD1; cdr3_aa: CASSRGGRTDTQYF; cdr3_nt: TGTGCCAGCAGTAGAGGGGGCCGCACAGATACGCAGTATTTT
v_call: TRBV11-3; j_call: TRBJ2-7; clone_size: few; d_call: -; cdr3_aa: CASSLGRAREQYF; cdr3_nt: TGTGCCAGCAGCTTAGGCAGGGCTCGGGAGCAGTACTTC
v_call: TRBV18; j_call: TRBJ2-7; clone_size: -; d_call: -; cdr3_aa: CASSPETAYEQYF; cdr3_nt: TGTGCCAGCTCACCGGAGACAGCCTACGAGCAGTACTTC
v_call: TRBV29-1; j_call: TRBJ2-5; clone_size: few; d_call: TRBD2; cdr3_aa: CSALGRGWETQYF; cdr3_nt: TGCAGCGCCCTAGGGAGGGGCTGGGAGACCCAGTACTTC
v_call: TRBV7-2; j_call: TRBJ2-7; clone_size: once; d_call: TRBD2; cdr3_aa: CASSDQLGTSGYEQYF; cdr3_nt: TGTGCCAGCAGCGACCAACTGGGGACTAGCGGATACGAGCAGTACTTC
v_call: TRBV10-3; j_call: TRBJ2-7; clone_size: -; d_call: TRBD2; cdr3_aa: CAIGGLAGEQYF; cdr3_nt: TGTGCCATCGGGGGACTAGCGGGCGAGCAGTACTTC
v_call: TRBV5-1; j_call: TRBJ1-2; clone_size: -; d_call: TRBD1; cdr3_aa: CASRITRDRGYGYTF; cdr3_nt: TGCGCCAGCAGGATCACGAGGGACAGGGGCTATGGCTACACCTTC
v_call: TRBV5-6; j_call: TRBJ2-3; clone_size: -; d_call: TRBD2; cdr3_aa: CASSLFSAGEPTDTQYF; cdr3_nt: TGTGCCAGCAGCTTGTTTTCGGCGGGGGAGCCCACAGATACGCAGTATTTT
v_call: TRBV5-1; j_call: TRBJ2-7; clone_size: once; d_call: -; cdr3_aa: CASSREYAFEQYF; cdr3_nt: TGCGCCAGCAGCCGGGAGTATGCTTTCGAGCAGTACTTC
v_call: TRBV19; j_call: TRBJ1-5; clone_size: -; d_call: -; cdr3_aa: CATGRYSNQPQHF; cdr3_nt: TGTGCCACTGGGAGGTATAGCAATCAGCCCCAGCATTTT
v_call: TRBV7-9; j_call: TRBJ1-1; clone_size: -; d_call: -; cdr3_aa: CASSLANAAGTEAFF; cdr3_nt: TGTGCCAGCAGCTTAGCGAACGCGGCGGGTACTGAAGCTTTCTTT
v_call: TRBV6-6; j_call: TRBJ2-7; clone_size: -; d_call: -; cdr3_aa: CASSYPDIPKQYF; cdr3_nt: TGTGCCAGCAGTTACCCAGACATACCGAAGCAGTACTTC
v_call: TRBV19; j_call: TRBJ2-5; clone_size: -; d_call: -; cdr3_aa: CASSIGRGETQYF; cdr3_nt: TGTGCCAGTAGTATAGGGAGAGGGGAGACCCAGTACTTC
v_call: TRBV18; j_call: TRBJ1-5; clone_size: -; d_call: -; cdr3_aa: CASSPSRGDQPQHF; cdr3_nt: TGTGCCAGCTCACCAAGCCGGGGAGATCAGCCCCAGCATTTT
v_call: TRBV10-3; j_call: TRBJ1-5; clone_size: -; d_call: -; cdr3_aa: CAISESTSGAQHF; cdr3_nt: TGTGCCATCAGTGAGTCGACGTCGGGGGCCCAGCATTTT
v_call: TRBV5-1; j_call: TRBJ2-3; clone_size: -; d_call: TRBD2; cdr3_aa: CASSSGTRWDTQYF; cdr3_nt: TGCGCCAGCAGCTCCGGGACTAGATGGGATACGCAGTATTTT
v_call: TRBV6-6; j_call: TRBJ2-2; clone_size: -; d_call: -; cdr3_aa: CASSYTGTTGELFF; cdr3_nt: TGTGCCAGCAGTTACACAGGGACCACCGGGGAGCTGTTTTTT
v_call: TRBV7-3; j_call: TRBJ2-1; clone_size: -; d_call: TRBD1; cdr3_aa: CASSLFGGDRGLGLDEQFF; cdr3_nt: TGTGCCAGCAGCTTATTTGGCGGAGACAGGGGTTTAGGATTGGATGAGCAGTTCTTC